This TCR beta chain was recovered during a study of blood T cell repertoires in COVID-19. For the study at large: Material from acute and convalescent COVID-19 was sourced from the United States, Italy and Spain.

TCRdb's table, derived via immunoSEQ multiplex PCR, lists solely in-frame clones and lacks some. The table includes 130,000 to 150,000 clones, over 75% detected once. Germline assignment: CDR1 SGHTA and CDR2 FQGNSA. V shed 1 base and J shed 7 bases, with 10 bases lying between them. The CDR3 runs to 13 residues. Material for sequencing was PBMCs or T cells enriched from blood (not recorded which). This sequence was found in a young woman with acute COVID-19. The chain uses TRBV7-2 and TRBJ1-1; D uncertain. CDR3 loop: CASSLVAGVEAFF. The CDR3 nucleotides are TGTGCCAGCAGCTTAGTAGCCGGAGTTGAAGCTTTCTTT. The variable domain in full, with the rest retrieved from reference TRBV7-2 and TRBJ1-1, is GAGVSQSPSNKVTEKGKDVELRCDPISGHTALYWYRQSLGQGLEFLIYFQGNSAPDKSGLPSDRFSAERTGGSVSTLTIQRTQQEDSAVYLCASSLVAGVEAFFGQGTRLTVV.